A single sample gave rise to the 26 T cell receptor beta chains below, sequenced in a study of metastatic and nonmetastatic thyroid tumors (dated by TCRdb to about 2020). The receptor library was made with PCR. TCRdb names Illumina HiSeq 4000 as the instrument used. The raw public data were reprocessed by TCRdb itself: fastp quality trimming at Q25, MiXCR clonotype calling, in-frame beta chains only. For this sample the table gives roughly 11,000 clones, of which around 25% were detected only once. The ten largest clones take up roughly a fifth of the sample. None of the patients had been given any treatment before thyroid surgery. The sample taken for sequencing was adjacent normal tissue. Every receptor here comes from a male donor with papillary thyroid cancer or a benign thyroid nodule (not recorded which). Some clones in this sample may be carry-over from other donors' samples.

This clone showed up many times. The sample has other DNA sequences that encode this CDR3 too. This chain uses TRBV12-3 or TRBV12-4 with TRBJ1-1; no definite D call. The CDR3 has 12 amino acids. Trimming pared 3 bases from V and 4 bases from J, leaving 6 bases between. The CDR3 nucleotides read TGTGCCAGCAGTTTCGGCTCCACTGAAGCTTTCTTT. As protein: CASSFGSTEAFF.

This clone was seen more than once but under ten times. This chain uses TRBV6-1 with TRBJ1-3; the D is unclear. Per the germline V gene, CDR1 is MNHNS and CDR2 is SASEGT. Trimming took off 6 bases at V and 2 bases at J, with 14 bases between the two ends. The CDR3 has 15 amino acids. CDR3 sequence reads: CASRPLQRTGNTIYF. The CDR3 bases are TGTGCCAGCAGACCCCTACAGAGGACTGGAAACACCATATATTTT.

By share, this clone counts as medium-sized (0.01 to 0.1%). V gene TRBV14 combines with J gene TRBJ1-6, with D uncertain. This CDR3 spans 15 amino acids. Trimming took 0 bases from V and 10 from J, leaving 13 bases between them. Germline lookup yields CDR1 SGHDN and CDR2 FVKESK. The CDR3: CASSQDLLAGSPLHF. The DNA for the CDR3 is TGTGCCAGCAGCCAAGATCTCTTGGCAGGATCACCCCTCCACTTT.

This clone counts as medium-sized. V usage is TRBV7-9 and J usage is TRBJ2-7, with TRBD2 matching over 10 bases. CDR3 length: 15 residues. CDR1 and CDR2 (germline): SEHNR, FQNEAQ (reference sequence). Germline trimming cut 5 bases from V and 5 bases from J; bases unmatched to any gene: 9. The CDR3 DNA follows: TGTGCCAGCAGCCTTATAACTAGCGGGAAAGACGAGCAGTACTTC. Its translation: CASSLITSGKDEQYF.

The V call is TRBV11-2, the J call TRBJ2-1; possibly TRBD2 for D (6 bases). Germline loops: CDR1 SGHAT, CDR2 FQNNGV. The CDR3 is 18 amino acids. V was clipped by 5 bases and J by 1 base, with 21 bases between them. CDR3 loop: CASSRRSGSNPSYNEQFF. The CDR3, as DNA: TGTGCCAGCAGCAGACGTAGCGGCTCGAACCCTTCCTACAATGAGCAGTTCTTC. Full variable domain (remainder filled in from reference TRBV11-2 and TRBJ2-1): EAGVAQSPRYKIIEKRQSVAFWCNPISGHATLYWYQQILGQGPKLLIQFQNNGVVDDSQLPKDRFSAERLKGVDSTLKIQPAKLEDSAVYLCASSRRSGSNPSYNEQFFGPGTRLTVL.

This sequence joins TRBV7-2 and TRBJ1-5; TRBD1 matches 9 bases. J was trimmed by 8 bases and V by 4 bases; bases with no gene match: 6. There are 14 residues in the CDR3. The germline V gene encodes CDR1 SGHTA and CDR2 FQGNSA. The chain's CDR3 is CASSYTGGAKPQHF. The CDR3 DNA follows: TGTGCCAGCAGCTATACAGGGGGCGCTAAGCCCCAGCATTTT.

The V call is TRBV20-1, the J call TRBJ2-7; D possibly uses TRBD1 or TRBD2 (6 bases each). Germline CDR1 and CDR2: DFQATT and SNEGSKA (reference sequence). The CDR3 is made up of 16 amino acids. V lost 0 bases and J 2 bases, leaving 17 bases between the germline ends. CDR3 loop: CSAREGGNKGAYEQYF. DNA for the CDR3: TGCAGTGCTAGAGAAGGGGGGAATAAGGGGGCCTACGAGCAGTACTTC.

This clone has just a few counts. The chain employs TRBV7-1 and TRBJ2-3; possibly TRBD2 for D (6 bases). Being an ORF, TRBV7-1 has a function that is uncertain. This CDR3 has 19 amino acids. Trimming removed 3 bases at V and 0 bases at J, with 22 bases between. CDR3 sequence: CASSSQGAAEGLSTDTQYF. The CDR3 DNA sequence: TGTGCCAGCAGCTCTCAAGGGGCCGCGGAGGGGCTTAGCACAGATACGCAGTATTTT.

By its share, this clone is large. The chain links TRBV11-2 to TRBJ2-7, with D hard to call. The CDR3 runs 14 residues. The germline V and J ends were trimmed by 5 bases and 4 bases, with 15 bases remaining between them. Germline-derived CDR1 and CDR2 are SGHAT and FQNNGV. This CDR3 is CASSPGSAGYEQYF. CDR3 coding DNA: TGTGCCAGCAGCCCCGGGTCCGCCGGATACGAGCAGTACTTC.

The CDR3: CASSYVDTQYF. The CDR3 region has the DNA TGTGCCAGCAGTTACGTGGATACGCAGTATTTT. The chain is built from TRBV6-9 and TRBJ2-3; D gene uncertain. This CDR3 has 11 amino acids. Germline CDR1 and CDR2: MNHGY and SVAAGI. Trimming took off 3 bases at V and 6 bases at J, with 4 bases between the two ends.

The rearrangement joins TRBV9 to TRBJ1-5; D ambiguous. There are 13 residues in the CDR3. Germline CDR1 reads SGDLS; CDR2 reads YYNGEE. V dropped 3 bases and J dropped 2 bases, with 6 bases sitting between them. The CDR3 DNA follows: TGTGCCAGCAGCGCAAGTGGCAATCAGCCCCAGCATTTT. This gives the protein CASSASGNQPQHF. The entire variable domain, with the rest obtained from reference TRBV9 and TRBJ1-5, is as follows: DSGVTQTPKHLITATGQRVTLRCSPRSGDLSVYWYQQSLDQGLQFLIQYYNGEERAKGNILERFSAQQFPDLHSELNLSSLELGDSALYFCASSASGNQPQHFGDGTRLSIL.

This chain links TRBV6-2 or TRBV6-3 with TRBJ2-7, with 12 bases aligning to TRBD2. V shed 7 bases, J shed 3 bases, and the junction held 10 bases outside the gene matches. Germline CDR1 is MNHEY and CDR2 is SVGEGT. This CDR3 region has 16 residues. The CDR3 sequence is CASTRPGLAGIYEQYF. CDR3 nucleotides: TGTGCCAGCACTCGACCCGGACTAGCGGGGATCTACGAGCAGTACTTC.

Concerning this clone: The junction does not match germline at one end; this may be a read error. The rearrangement joins TRBV11-2 to TRBJ1-2; D call uncertain. The germline V gene has CDR1 SGHAT and CDR2 FQNNGV. The CDR3 runs to 17 residues. The CDR3 loop reads CASGLDGRPPRIYGYTF. The CDR3 nucleotides read TGTGCCAGCGGCTTAGATGGCAGGCCTCCGCGGATATATGGCTACACCTTC.

In its sample, this clone is medium-sized. The chain has TRBV24-1 and TRBJ2-5; 14 bases match TRBD2. Germline CDR1 and CDR2: KGHDR and SFDVKD. With 4 bases clipped from V and 4 bases from J, the junction kept 13 bases outside the gene matches. CDR3 length: 19 residues. The CDR3 is CATSDPRTSGRPEVETQYF. The CDR3 bases are TGTGCCACCAGTGACCCTCGGACTAGCGGGAGGCCGGAGGTAGAGACCCAGTACTTC.

With regard to this clone: Sequence at one end of the junction differs from germline and may be a read error. The chain carries TRBV6-6 and TRBJ1-4; D ambiguous. Germline loops: CDR1 MNHNY, CDR2 SVGAGI (reference sequence). The CDR3 is 13 residues long. CDR3 sequence (DNA): TGTGCCAGCAGTTACTCGCCCATAGAAAAACTGGTTTTT. It is translated as CASSYSPIEKLVF.

On this clone itself: A junction boundary mismatches the germline segment, possibly from a read error. The sample contains more than one DNA sequence encoding this CDR3. The rearrangement links TRBV7-3 to TRBJ2-7, with 9 bases matching TRBD1. CDR1 SGHTA and CDR2 FQGTGA come from the germline V gene. The CDR3 loop spans 14 amino acids. The CDR3 DNA reads as TGTGCCAGCAGCTTGGGGGGACAGGGCCACGAGCAATACTTC. It encodes CASSLGGQGHEQYF.

This clone was counted a few times. The gene calls are TRBV20-1 and TRBJ2-7; D possibly matches TRBD1 or TRBD2 (5 bases each). The CDR3 consists of 15 residues. Trimming took 3 bases from V and 0 from J, leaving 15 bases between them. The germline V gene encodes CDR1 DFQATT and CDR2 SNEGSKA (reference sequence). The CDR3 DNA reads TGCAGTGCTAGGGGAAGAGGGGCGCTCTCCTACGAGCAGTACTTC. Its protein is CSARGRGALSYEQYF.

The genes are TRBV7-6 and TRBJ2-7; the D gene is possibly TRBD2 (5 bases). CDR3 length: 13 residues. Per germline, CDR1 SGHVS and CDR2 FNYEAQ. V lost 4 bases and J lost 4, with 11 bases in between. CDR3: CASSSAGRYEQYF. The CDR3 nucleotides are TGTGCCAGCAGCTCGGCGGGTAGATACGAGCAGTACTTC.

Remarks on this clone: The junction does not match germline at one end; this may be a read error. The V and J genes are TRBV19 and TRBJ2-3; D is undetermined. This CDR3 is built from 13 residues. Germline V gene sequence: CDR1 LNHDA, CDR2 SQIVND (reference sequence). CDR3 in amino acids: CAISIRSTDTQYF. The CDR3 region has the DNA TGTGCCATTAGTATTCGGAGCACAGATACGCAGTATTTT.

This clone is medium-sized in the sample. V is TRBV6-2 or TRBV6-3 and J is TRBJ2-2; D unresolved. The CDR3 extends over 12 amino acids. Germline V gene sequence: CDR1 MNHEY, CDR2 SVGEGT. Deletions cut 6 bases from V and 3 bases from J, with 5 bases between. CDR3: CASSGYTGELFF. The DNA for the CDR3 is TGTGCCAGCAGCGGATACACCGGGGAGCTGTTTTTT.

The J gene is TRBJ2-7, the V gene TRBV30, with D perhaps matching TRBD1 or TRBD2 (5 bases each). The V end was cut by 8 bases, the J end by 4 bases, with 21 bases between. CDR1 and CDR2 (germline): GTSNPN, SVGIG (reference sequence). The CDR3 is 14 residues long. CDR3 region: CAITDARREYEQYF. CDR3 nucleotides: TGTGCCATAACTGATGCGCGCAGGGAGTACGAGCAGTACTTC.

This clone is medium-sized (0.01 to 0.1%) within its sample. The genes are TRBV5-1 and TRBJ1-2; D perhaps matches TRBD1 (5 bases). The CDR3 runs to 12 residues. Germline assignment: CDR1 SGHRS and CDR2 YFSETQ. Trimming removed 0 bases at V and 8 bases at J, with 8 bases between. The CDR3 spells CASSLAGFGYTF. In DNA, the CDR3 is TGCGCCAGCAGCTTGGCAGGGTTCGGCTACACCTTC.

This clone is termed medium-sized. The chain links TRBV5-1 to TRBJ1-1; a weak D match, TRBD1 (5 bases). V lost 2 bases and J lost 0, with 14 bases in between. The CDR3 spans 16 residues. The germline gives CDR1 SGHRS, CDR2 YFSETQ. The CDR3 here is CASSLGPGGMNTEAFF. As DNA, the CDR3 is TGCGCCAGCAGCTTAGGACCGGGGGGGATGAACACTGAAGCTTTCTTT.

This clone turned up a few times. V usage is TRBV20-1 and J usage is TRBJ2-1; 7 nucleotides align to TRBD1. With 6 bases clipped from V and 13 bases from J, the junction kept 3 bases outside the gene matches. The CDR3 contains 9 residues. Germline CDR1 DFQATT, CDR2 SNEGSKA (reference sequence). The CDR3 loop is CSAGQPQFF. CDR3 DNA sequence: TGCAGTGCGGGACAGCCTCAGTTCTTC.

This clone was observed a handful of times. The CDR3 protein is CASRYTEAFF. DNA of the CDR3: TGTGCCAGCAGATACACTGAAGCTTTCTTT. The rearrangement uses TRBV6-2 or TRBV6-3 and TRBJ1-1; no firm D call. The V gene lost 6 bases and the J gene lost 3 bases, with 2 bases spanning the gap. The CDR3 is 10 residues long. CDR1 and CDR2 from the germline V gene are MNHEY and SVGEGT.

A word on this clone: The missing conserved phenylalanine or tryptophan at the end of this CDR3 makes a read error likely. V gene TRBV12-3 or TRBV12-4 combines with J gene TRBJ1-1; weak D call: TRBD1 (6 bases). V was shortened by 4 bases and J by 4 bases, with 13 bases between the two germline ends. The length of the CDR3 is 14 residues. CDR3 region: CASSYRGGGTEAFL. The DNA for the CDR3 is TGTGCCAGCAGTTACCGTGGAGGGGGCACTGAAGCTTTCCTT.